One sample yielded the 5 T cell receptor beta chains listed below, sequenced in a study of CD8 T cells in Susac syndrome. RNA, at roughly 0.45 to 1 ug, was reverse transcribed with random hexamers. TCRdb reprocessed the immunoSEQ multiplex PCR reads with MiXCR, giving one entry per CDR3 protein. The profile shows approximately 190,000 distinct CDR3 sequences, about 95% of them singletons. Sequencing was carried out using CD4+ T cells from PBMCs. The receptor source for this set is a human donor with multiple sclerosis.

CDR3 loop: CSVERGQNTEAFF. Here the CDR3 DNA reads TGCAGCGTTGAACGGGGACAGAACACTGAAGCTTTCTTT. The chain is built from TRBV29-1 and TRBJ1-1; D perhaps matches TRBD1 (6 bases). CDR3 size: 13 residues. CDR1 is SQVTM and CDR2 is ANQGSEA in the germline V gene. V lost 2 bases to trimming and J lost 1 base, with 8 bases between them.

The chain recombines TRBV23-1 with TRBJ2-7, with D possibly TRBD1 on 5 matching bases. TRBV23-1 is given ORF status, its function remaining uncertain. Deletions cut 0 bases from V and 2 bases from J, with 5 bases between. This CDR3 has 13 residues. This CDR3 is CASSQSDTYEQYF. CDR3 sequence (DNA): TGCGCCAGCAGTCAATCGGACACCTACGAGCAGTACTTC.

V gene TRBV20-1 combines with J gene TRBJ1-2; D is uncertain. V lost 3 bases, J lost 0 bases, and 17 bases lay in between. From germline, CDR1 is DFQATT and CDR2 SNEGSKA (reference sequence). CDR3 length: 16 amino acids. This CDR3 reads CSASNPRRTSNYGYTF. CDR3 nucleotides: TGCAGTGCTAGTAATCCAAGGAGGACCTCTAACTATGGCTACACCTTC.

The genes are TRBV20-1 and TRBJ1-1; no clear D gene. The CDR3 is 13 amino acids. Germline V gene sequence: CDR1 DFQATT, CDR2 SNEGSKA (reference sequence). The CDR3: CRIISRMNTEAFF. DNA for the CDR3: TGCAGAATCATCAGTCGAATGAACACTGAAGCTTTCTTT.

This clonotype was counted once. The chain links TRBV20-1 to TRBJ1-2, with D perhaps matching TRBD1 (6 bases). V was pared by 6 bases and J by 2 bases, with 13 bases between. This CDR3 has 13 amino acids. The V gene's germline CDR1 is DFQATT and CDR2 SNEGSKA (reference sequence). The CDR3 sequence is CSARRQGNYGYTF. The CDR3 DNA sequence: TGCAGTGCCAGACGTCAGGGGAACTATGGCTACACCTTC.